The clone carrying this T cell receptor (beta chain) was picked up a small number of times. Its antigen is undetermined. In TCRdb, the reads were re-called with MiXCR into one record per CDR3 protein. The data hold over 450,000 distinct CDR3 sequences, with about 11% observed a single time. The data derive from a study of T cell repertoires in cytomegalovirus infection. Whole-study context: Evidence of both CMV infection and a matching HLA type came from public TCR beta signatures.

Overall study findings and caveats: Accumulated public TCR beta family frequency recognized individuals carrying CMV together with the relevant HLA.

In germline, CDR1 is SNHLY, CDR2 FYNNEI. V was clipped by 2 bases and J by 14 bases, with 13 bases between them. This CDR3 spans 13 amino acids. The chain carries TRBV2 and TRBJ1-6, with D unclear. Sequences were obtained from PBMCs. The TCR sequence derives from a human donor in good health (CMV status not recorded). Some clones in this sample may be carry-over from other donors' samples. The CDR3 bases are TGTGCCAGCAGTGAACATAGGGAGGGCACCCTCCACTTT. Its protein product is CASSEHREGTLHF.